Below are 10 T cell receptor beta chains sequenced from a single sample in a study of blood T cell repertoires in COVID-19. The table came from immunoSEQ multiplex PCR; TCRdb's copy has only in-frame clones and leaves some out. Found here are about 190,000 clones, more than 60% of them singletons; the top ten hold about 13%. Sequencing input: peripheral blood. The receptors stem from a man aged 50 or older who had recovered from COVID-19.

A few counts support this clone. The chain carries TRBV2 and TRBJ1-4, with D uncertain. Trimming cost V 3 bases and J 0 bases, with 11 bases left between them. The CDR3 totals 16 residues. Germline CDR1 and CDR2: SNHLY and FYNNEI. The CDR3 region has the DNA TGTGCCAGCAGTGATGGACTCTACTCAACTAATGAAAAACTGTTTTTT. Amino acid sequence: CASSDGLYSTNEKLFF.

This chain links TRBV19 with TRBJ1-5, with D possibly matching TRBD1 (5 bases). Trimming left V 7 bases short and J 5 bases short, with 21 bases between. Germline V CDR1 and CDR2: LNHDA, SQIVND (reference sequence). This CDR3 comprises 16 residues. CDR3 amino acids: CASTEAGNRPYQPQHF. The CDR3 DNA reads TGTGCCAGTACAGAAGCGGGTAACAGGCCCTATCAGCCCCAGCATTTT.

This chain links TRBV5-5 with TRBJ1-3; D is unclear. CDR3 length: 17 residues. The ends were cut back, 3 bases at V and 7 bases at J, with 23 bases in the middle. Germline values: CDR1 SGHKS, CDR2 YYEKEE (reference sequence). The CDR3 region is CASSSTNYDRIKNTIYF. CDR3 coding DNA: TGTGCCAGCAGCTCCACGAACTATGACCGAATCAAGAACACCATATATTTT.

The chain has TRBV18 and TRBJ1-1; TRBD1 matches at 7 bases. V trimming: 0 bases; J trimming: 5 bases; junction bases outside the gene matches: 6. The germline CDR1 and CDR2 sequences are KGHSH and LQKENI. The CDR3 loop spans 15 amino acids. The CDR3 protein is CASSPPSGGNTEAFF. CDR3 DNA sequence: TGTGCCAGCTCACCACCATCAGGGGGTAATACTGAAGCTTTCTTT. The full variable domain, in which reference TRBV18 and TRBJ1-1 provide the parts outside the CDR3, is NAGVMQNPRHLVRRRGQEARLRCSPMKGHSHVYWYRQLPEEGLKFMVYLQKENIIDESGMPKERFSAEFPKEGPSILRIQQVVRGDSAAYFCASSPPSGGNTEAFFGQGTRLTVV.

This chain's CDR3 is CASSYVMHGSSNQPQHF. The CDR3 DNA reads TGTGCCAGCAGCTACGTGATGCATGGGAGTAGCAATCAGCCCCAGCATTTT. The V and J genes are TRBV7-9 and TRBJ1-5; no firm D call. The germline V gene has CDR1 SEHNR and CDR2 FQNEAQ (reference sequence). V was pared by 4 bases and J by 0 bases, with 16 bases between. The CDR3 sequence is 17 residues long.

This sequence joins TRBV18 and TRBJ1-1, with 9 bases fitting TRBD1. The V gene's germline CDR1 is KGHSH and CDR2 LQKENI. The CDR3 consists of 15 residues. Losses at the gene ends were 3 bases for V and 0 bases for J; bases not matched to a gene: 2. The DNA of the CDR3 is TGTGCCAGCTCACCGGGGACAGGGCTGAACACTGAAGCTTTCTTT. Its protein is CASSPGTGLNTEAFF.

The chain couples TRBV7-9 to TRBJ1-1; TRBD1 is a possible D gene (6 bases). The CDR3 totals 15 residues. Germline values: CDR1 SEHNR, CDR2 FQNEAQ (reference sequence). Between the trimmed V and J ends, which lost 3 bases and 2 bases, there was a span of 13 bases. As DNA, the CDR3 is TGTGCCAGCAGCTTCACCGGGACAATCAACACTGAAGCTTTCTTT. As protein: CASSFTGTINTEAFF.

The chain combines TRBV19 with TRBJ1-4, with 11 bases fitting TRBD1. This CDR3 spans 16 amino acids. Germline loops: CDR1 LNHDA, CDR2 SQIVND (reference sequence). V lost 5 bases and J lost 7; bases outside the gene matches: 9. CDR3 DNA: TGTGCCAGTAGTCACGCCATGGGACAGGGGGTTGAAAAACTGTTTTTT. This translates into CASSHAMGQGVEKLFF.

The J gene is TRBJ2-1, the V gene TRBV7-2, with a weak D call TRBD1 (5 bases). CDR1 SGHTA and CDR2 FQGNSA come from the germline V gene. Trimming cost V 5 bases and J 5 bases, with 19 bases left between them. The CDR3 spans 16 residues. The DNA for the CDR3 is TGTGCCAGCAGCGCCCGAGCTGGGGCCCTCCACAATGAGCAGTTCTTC. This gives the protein CASSARAGALHNEQFF.

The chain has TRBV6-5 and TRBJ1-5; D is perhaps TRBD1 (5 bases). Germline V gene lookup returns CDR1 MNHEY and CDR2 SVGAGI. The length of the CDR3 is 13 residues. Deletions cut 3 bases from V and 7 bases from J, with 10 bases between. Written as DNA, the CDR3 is TGTGCCAGCAGTTATAACAGGCAACAGCCCCAGCATTTT. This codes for CASSYNRQQPQHF.